This is a list of T cell receptor beta chains from one sample in a study of neurological immune-mediated disorders. TCRdb called the 5' RACE reads again in MiXCR, with one record for every CDR3 protein. The data show 53,000 or so distinct CDR3 sequences, with more than 9.5% seen just once and about 10% held by the top ten. The source material was PBMCs. These receptors were collected from an older woman with HTLV-1-associated myelopathy (HAM/TSP). The CDR3 runs from the conserved cysteine through the conserved F or W.

TRBJ2-4	TRBV6-1	CASSATPGGVRGKWYIQYF
TRBJ1-2	TRBV3-1	CASSGRVVRGYTF
TRBJ1-1	TRBV18	CASSPNLNTEAFF
TRBJ2-7	TRBV5-1	CASSLVAGAADEQYF
TRBJ2-1	TRBV15	CATSRDSAGYYNEQFF
TRBJ1-1	TRBV20-1	CSARRNTEAFF
TRBJ2-7	TRBV7-2	CASSLVPASGPYEQYF
TRBJ2-1	TRBV2	CASSERDRTGDEQFF
TRBJ2-7	TRBV20-1	CSTGTSGEQYF
TRBJ2-1	TRBV5-6	CASSLGEGGSKFF
TRBJ2-2	TRBV11-3	CASSLRQGGTGELFF
TRBJ2-7	TRBV10-3	CAISAGLAGAYEQYF
TRBJ2-1	TRBV5-6	CASSLAGRGRVGEQFF
TRBJ2-3	TRBV10-2	CASTRTSGRDTQYF
TRBJ2-2	TRBV5-1	CASSLFRENTGELFF
TRBJ1-1	TRBV7-9	CASGSAVTEAFF
TRBJ2-7	TRBV12-3/TRBV12-4	CASSVAGGPYEQYF
TRBJ1-2	TRBV12-3/TRBV12-4	CASSLQGASYGYTF
TRBJ1-1	TRBV12-3/TRBV12-4	CANLWGGSVMNTEAFF
TRBJ2-3	TRBV9	CASSSRSDGTQYF
TRBJ1-1	TRBV25-1	CASSESGLGEAFF
TRBJ2-7	TRBV29-1	CSVEGDRSEQYF
TRBJ2-1	TRBV4-1	CASSQALANEQFF
TRBJ2-7	TRBV10-3	CAIGRDSLYEQYF
TRBJ2-7	TRBV3-1	CASSSRTDYEQYF
TRBJ2-7	TRBV5-6	CASSSDPQGNEQYF
TRBJ2-1	TRBV5-1	CATASGSSNNEQFF
TRBJ2-5	TRBV20-1	CSARDRLARETQYF
TRBJ2-5	TRBV5-1	CASSFTGVQETQYF
TRBJ2-3	TRBV5-1	CTSSLAGGSTDTQYF
TRBJ1-1	TRBV9	CASSGGGWTEAFF
TRBJ1-2	TRBV12-3/TRBV12-4	CASSLPEGRYGYTF
TRBJ2-7	TRBV4-1	CASSQDRGMSGNEQYF
TRBJ2-7	TRBV5-6	CASSLPGTGGTLDF
TRBJ2-3	TRBV5-1	CASSFGYGSTDTQYF
TRBJ2-7	TRBV12-3/TRBV12-4	CASRAVGQGSYYEQYF
TRBJ2-2	TRBV12-3/TRBV12-4	CASTLIGELFF
TRBJ2-2	TRBV7-3	CASSPYSGPGELFF
TRBJ1-6	TRBV27	CASNVQGPNSPLHF
TRBJ2-2	TRBV7-8	CASSTRVGAGELFF
TRBJ2-7	TRBV28	CASSRQGSLTYEQYF
TRBJ2-7	TRBV5-6	CASSLGRRQITYEQYF
TRBJ2-3	TRBV7-9	CASSIRQGDTDTQYF
TRBJ2-7	TRBV5-1	CASSSNSYEQYF
TRBJ2-2	TRBV12-3/TRBV12-4	CASSPGTGLNTGELFF
TRBJ2-7	TRBV6-5	CASSYSQGASNEQYF
TRBJ1-2	TRBV12-3/TRBV12-4	CASSTGARYGYTF
TRBJ1-2	TRBV3-1	CASSQFPGISYGYTF
TRBJ1-2	TRBV6-5	CASSWSGSYGYTF
TRBJ2-7	TRBV9	CASSVGGQGAWEQYF
TRBJ2-1	TRBV11-2	CASSPHNNEQFF
TRBJ2-3	TRBV4-1	CASSPEASGDTQYF
TRBJ1-2	TRBV7-2	CASKGQMAGYTF
TRBJ2-7	TRBV5-1	CASIIYEQYF
TRBJ2-7	TRBV5-1	CASSLRASGDLVYEQYF
TRBJ2-7	TRBV5-1	CASSSTSGRHYEQYF
TRBJ2-1	TRBV10-3	CAIKGQGQDGQFF
TRBJ2-1	TRBV3-1	CASSQGLRDEQFF
TRBJ2-7	TRBV20-1	CSARSMGYEQYF